This is a list of T cell receptor beta chains from one sample in a study of beta chain features in type 1 diabetes. TCRdb's table, derived via immunoSEQ multiplex PCR, lists solely in-frame clones and lacks some. The sample records hundreds of thousands of clones, 15% to 17% being singletons. Sequenced: naive CD4+ T cells from blood. These TCRs come from a young man in good health. Both conserved end residues are trimmed from each CDR3. D genes are given only for firm matches.

CDR3: ASSKRAKDYGYT
D: -
V: TRBV28

CDR3: ASSLEPTDTDTQY
D: -
V: TRBV5-4

CDR3: ASSLARETQY
D: -
V: TRBV11-2

CDR3: ATSRKSFRQLQETQY
D: -
V: TRBV15

CDR3: ASSLLAGATEQY
D: TRBD2
V: TRBV7-2

CDR3: ASSYATNYGYT
D: -
V: TRBV6-6

CDR3: ACRIAGGLGEQF
D: TRBD2
V: TRBV27

CDR3: ASSAQGAGELF
D: TRBD1
V: TRBV19

CDR3: ASSLHPSSEAQY
D: -
V: TRBV6-1

CDR3: ASSSLRREQF
D: -
V: TRBV2

CDR3: ASSQEPTNNEQF
D: -
V: TRBV4-3

CDR3: ASSSRAEATYGYT
D: -
V: TRBV7-3

CDR3: ASGLGIAEQF
D: -
V: TRBV12-5

CDR3: ASSLLAGGLQETQY
D: TRBD2
V: TRBV7-9

CDR3: SVTHRLGLDRFSYEQY
D: TRBD1
V: TRBV29-1

CDR3: SARDNSPLH
D: -
V: TRBV20-1

CDR3: ATSRAGLGAYEQY
D: -
V: TRBV15

CDR3: ASSRNGLGTYEQY
D: -
V: TRBV5-4

CDR3: ASSIDKETQFRLQY
D: -
V: TRBV19

CDR3: ASSRLADTDTQY
D: -
V: TRBV18

CDR3: ASSPYRSHTEAF
D: -
V: TRBV7-8

CDR3: SVPGQAQNVLT
D: TRBD1
V: TRBV29-1

CDR3: ASSMEEQNTQY
D: -
V: TRBV19

CDR3: ASIGRGGAGANVLT
D: -
V: TRBV7-2

CDR3: ASTHRGTYEQY
D: TRBD1
V: TRBV7-2

CDR3: ASSWDWNTGELF
D: -
V: TRBV25-1

CDR3: AIRGLAGNTDTQY
D: TRBD2
V: TRBV10-3

CDR3: ASSSAKVPTQH
D: -
V: TRBV28

CDR3: ASSTRNGAGRYNEQF
D: -
V: TRBV9

CDR3: ASRLGPGQGRDTQY
D: TRBD1
V: TRBV11-2

CDR3: ASRVFSGRAQNEQF
D: TRBD2
V: TRBV28

CDR3: ASSPGQRIRF
D: -
V: TRBV5-5

CDR3: SVVQGNQPQH
D: -
V: TRBV29-1

CDR3: ASTYGDQPQH
D: -
V: TRBV6-1